Below, 30 T cell receptor beta chains from the same sample are listed, as sequenced in a study of shared clonotypes between healthy human individuals. Clones were sequenced by immunoSEQ multiplex PCR, and TCRdb holds only the in-frame ones, with some missing. Of around 750,000 clones in the sample, around 72% are singletons; the top ten hold over 1.5%. The sequenced sample was memory CD4+ T cells sorted from blood. Indicated subset: CD45RA-negative fraction. These receptors all come from a woman aged 30 to 39 in good health.

This sequence joins TRBV27 and TRBJ2-7; TRBD1 is a possible D gene (6 bases). From germline, CDR1 is MNHEY and CDR2 SMNVEV (reference sequence). Trimming left V 2 bases short and J 2 bases short, with 10 bases between. This CDR3 region has 14 residues. CDR3 sequence reads: CASSLTRGPYEQYF. The CDR3 nucleotides read TGTGCCAGCAGTTTAACCAGGGGACCCTACGAGCAGTACTTC.

This chain uses TRBV28 with TRBJ2-7, with TRBD2 as a possible D gene (10 bases). There are 18 residues in the CDR3. Germline V gives CDR1 MDHEN, CDR2 SYDVKM. Deletions cut 3 bases from V and 7 bases from J, with 28 bases between. The CDR3, as DNA: TGTGCCAGCAGTTTGACCGGGACAGGGAGGGTACTAGCGGGAGAGCAGTACTTC. Its protein product is CASSLTGTGRVLAGEQYF.

Worth noting for this clone: Distinct nucleotide sequences in the sample also encode this CDR3. The V call is TRBV28, the J call TRBJ2-3; D tentatively reads TRBD1 or TRBD2 (5 bases each). V shed 6 bases and J shed 4 bases, with 5 bases lying between them. The CDR3 has 11 amino acids. Germline CDR1 MDHEN, CDR2 SYDVKM. For the CDR3, the DNA is TGTGCCAGCAGGGGGGCAGATACGCAGTATTTT. It codes for CASRGADTQYF. The full variable domain, in which reference TRBV28 and TRBJ2-3 provide the parts outside the CDR3, is DVKVTQSSRYLVKRTGEKVFLECVQDMDHENMFWYRQDPGLGLRLIYFSYDVKMKEKGDIPEGYSVSREKKERFSLILESASTNQTSMYLCASRGADTQYFGPGTRLTVL.

This rearrangement joins TRBV5-1 to TRBJ1-5; TRBD1 matches at 7 bases. The CDR3 is made up of 15 amino acids. Per germline, CDR1 SGHRS and CDR2 YFSETQ. The V gene end was trimmed by 4 bases and the J gene end by 0 bases; junction bases not matched to a gene: 4. The chain's CDR3 is CASSPTGDSNQPQHF. CDR3 DNA sequence: TGCGCCAGCAGCCCCACAGGGGATAGCAATCAGCCCCAGCATTTT.

CDR3 in DNA: TGTGCCAGCAGCTTCGGACTAGCGGTGCCGGGTGAGCAGTTCTTC. It codes for CASSFGLAVPGEQFF. The rearrangement uses TRBV7-2 and TRBJ2-1, with 10 bases identical to TRBD2. Germline V lookup: CDR1 SGHTA, CDR2 FQGNSA. Unmatched junction bases numbered 8, after V lost 3 bases and J lost 9 bases. CDR3 length: 15 residues.

The rearrangement uses TRBV2 and TRBJ2-2, with 7 bases that match TRBD1. Germline CDR1 is SNHLY and CDR2 is FYNNEI. This CDR3 comprises 14 residues. With 5 bases clipped from V and 4 bases from J, the junction kept 4 bases outside the gene matches. DNA for the CDR3: TGTGCCAGCAGTTGGGACAGTTCCACCGGGGAGCTGTTTTTT. It is translated as CASSWDSSTGELFF.

The chain combines TRBV19 with TRBJ2-1; 8 bases match TRBD2. V lost 6 bases, J lost 6 bases, and 7 bases stayed unmatched. In germline, CDR1 is LNHDA, CDR2 SQIVND (reference sequence). The CDR3 contains 14 residues. CDR3: CASRSLAGRNEQFF. CDR3 coding DNA: TGTGCCAGTAGGAGTCTAGCGGGCCGCAATGAGCAGTTCTTC.

The chain links TRBV2 to TRBJ2-3; D is ambiguous. This CDR3 contains 15 residues. V was shortened by 7 bases and J by 0 bases, with 14 bases between the two germline ends. Looked up from germline, CDR1 is SNHLY and CDR2 is FYNNEI. The CDR3 DNA sequence: TGTGCCAGCACACCCCCTAGTCCTAGCACAGATACGCAGTATTTT. Translating it yields CASTPPSPSTDTQYF.

This clone came up a few times. The chain links TRBV2 to TRBJ2-2, with D possibly TRBD2 on 6 matching bases. Germline V CDR1 and CDR2: SNHLY, FYNNEI. Trimming stripped 8 bases from V and 1 base from J, with 11 bases between. The CDR3 covers 14 residues. The CDR3 loop reads CASLETRNTGELFF. The CDR3 DNA sequence: TGTGCCAGCCTTGAGACTAGGAACACCGGGGAGCTGTTTTTT.

This clone appeared a few times. This chain joins TRBV27 and TRBJ2-7; a weak D match, TRBD1 (5 bases). The length of the CDR3 is 17 residues. Per germline, CDR1 MNHEY and CDR2 SMNVEV (reference sequence). The V end lost 0 bases, the J end lost 2 bases, and 17 bases lay between the germline ends. CDR3 in amino acids: CASSLSWVPGHPYEQYF. The CDR3, as DNA: TGTGCCAGCAGTTTATCATGGGTCCCAGGGCATCCCTACGAGCAGTACTTC.

This clone has only a few counts. The sample holds other DNA sequences that translate to the same CDR3. The J gene is TRBJ1-2, the V gene TRBV6-5; D not certain. Per the germline V gene, CDR1 is MNHEY and CDR2 is SVGAGI. Trimming removed 0 bases at V and 5 bases at J, with 7 bases between. The CDR3 runs 13 residues. This chain's CDR3 is CASSYSTTYGYTF. CDR3 DNA: TGTGCCAGCAGTTACTCGACAACTTATGGCTACACCTTC.

The chain has TRBV19 and TRBJ2-5, with D possibly being TRBD1 or TRBD2 (5 bases each). Germline-derived CDR1 and CDR2 are LNHDA and SQIVND (reference sequence). Trimming shortened V by 7 bases and J by 2 bases, and 11 bases separated the two germline ends. This CDR3 spans 13 amino acids. In DNA form, the CDR3 reads TGTGCCAGTAAAGGGGACCTACAAGAGACCCAGTACTTC. This encodes CASKGDLQETQYF. The variable domain in full, completed from reference TRBV19 and TRBJ2-5, reads DGGITQSPKYLFRKEGQNVTLSCEQNLNHDAMYWYRQDPGQGLRLIYYSQIVNDFQKGDIAEGYSVSREKKESFPLTVTSAQKNPTAFYLCASKGDLQETQYFGPGTRLLVL.

The chain is built from TRBV11-2 and TRBJ2-3, with D unresolved. Germline-derived CDR1 and CDR2 are SGHAT and FQNNGV. Trimming took 1 base from V and 5 from J, leaving 7 bases between them. The CDR3 consists of 13 residues. As DNA, the CDR3 is TGTGCCAGCAGCTTAGGGTTGGGAGATACGCAGTATTTT. Protein: CASSLGLGDTQYF.

The chain carries TRBV2 and TRBJ2-7; 8 positions agree with TRBD1. The CDR3 has 13 amino acids. J gave up 6 bases and V 4 bases, and 5 bases lay outside the gene matches. The germline V gene encodes CDR1 SNHLY and CDR2 FYNNEI. Written as DNA, the CDR3 is TGTGCCAGCAGTGGAACAGGGGGGATCGAGCAGTACTTC. This sequence encodes CASSGTGGIEQYF.

The rearrangement joins TRBV4-1 to TRBJ2-7; D may be TRBD1 (6 bases). This CDR3 comprises 14 residues. CDR1 and CDR2 from the germline V gene are MGHRA and YSYEKL. V shed 1 base and J shed 3 bases, with 10 bases lying between them. This CDR3 is CASSQGTGYYEQYF. CDR3 DNA: TGCGCCAGCAGCCAAGGTACAGGGTACTACGAGCAGTACTTC.

The J gene is TRBJ1-1, the V gene TRBV19; D perhaps matches TRBD1 (6 bases). The CDR3 covers 14 residues. Between the trimmed V and J ends, which lost 3 bases and 5 bases, there was a span of 13 bases. Per the germline V gene, CDR1 is LNHDA and CDR2 is SQIVND (reference sequence). The CDR3 DNA sequence: TGTGCCAGTAGTATCGGGGGGGCTGGGACTGAAGCTTTCTTT. Its translation: CASSIGGAGTEAFF. The full variable domain, its missing parts supplied by reference TRBV19 and TRBJ1-1, is DGGITQSPKYLFRKEGQNVTLSCEQNLNHDAMYWYRQDPGQGLRLIYYSQIVNDFQKGDIAEGYSVSREKKESFPLTVTSAQKNPTAFYLCASSIGGAGTEAFFGQGTRLTVV.

The rearrangement links TRBV4-1 to TRBJ2-7; perhaps D is TRBD1 or TRBD2 (6 bases each). CDR3 length: 17 residues. The germline V gene encodes CDR1 MGHRA and CDR2 YSYEKL. Deletions cut 1 base from V and 3 bases from J, with 19 bases between. The CDR3 region has the DNA TGCGCCAGCAGCCAAGGACCTCAGGGGAGGCAAATCTACGAGCAGTACTTC. The encoded protein is CASSQGPQGRQIYEQYF.

The V gene is TRBV4-2, the J gene TRBJ1-2; D might be TRBD1 (6 bases). CDR1 and CDR2 from the germline V gene are LGHNA and YNFKEQ. The CDR3 sequence is 14 residues long. The V end lost 5 bases, the J end lost 3 bases, and 13 bases lay between the germline ends. Here the CDR3 reads CASSLAQGYYGYTF. The CDR3 DNA sequence: TGTGCCAGCAGCTTGGCCCAGGGGTACTATGGCTACACCTTC.

This chain links TRBV19 with TRBJ1-2; tentatively, D is TRBD1 (6 bases). The CDR3 is made up of 14 amino acids. The V and J ends lost 5 bases and 2 bases respectively, with 12 bases between them. CDR1 is LNHDA and CDR2 is SQIVND in the germline V gene (reference sequence). The CDR3 DNA follows: TGTGCCAGTAGTTTCCAGGACAGAAACTATGGCTACACCTTC. Protein: CASSFQDRNYGYTF.

The chain joins TRBV28 to TRBJ2-7; D assignment may be TRBD1 or TRBD2 (6 bases each). V shed 3 bases and J shed 6 bases, with 12 bases lying between them. This CDR3 spans 13 amino acids. The V gene's germline CDR1 is MDHEN and CDR2 SYDVKM. Here the CDR3 reads CASSLMGGREQYF. Here the CDR3 DNA reads TGTGCCAGCAGTTTGATGGGGGGCCGCGAGCAGTACTTC.

This sequence joins TRBV29-1 and TRBJ2-7; 9 nucleotides agree with TRBD1. The ends lost 6 bases at V and 7 bases at J; junction bases unmatched: 16. Germline V gives CDR1 SQVTM, CDR2 ANQGSEA. CDR3 length: 15 amino acids. As DNA, the CDR3 is TGCAGCGTCGCGAATACCCGGGACAGGGCCCAGGAGCAGTACTTC. Its translation is CSVANTRDRAQEQYF.

This clone showed up just a few times. The rearrangement uses TRBV12-5 and TRBJ2-7; no clear D gene. CDR3 length: 17 amino acids. Per germline, CDR1 LGHNT and CDR2 FRNRAP. With 1 base removed from V and 0 bases from J, the gap between germline ends came to 16 bases. The CDR3 here is CASGLALVGELSYEQYF. As DNA, the CDR3 is TGTGCTAGTGGTTTGGCGCTGGTGGGTGAACTCTCCTACGAGCAGTACTTC.

This clone was recorded a few times. The chain couples TRBV7-2 to TRBJ1-5; 7 bases line up with TRBD1. Germline V gives CDR1 SGHTA, CDR2 FQGNSA. The J segment lost 4 bases and the V segment lost 7 bases, leaving 10 bases of the junction unmatched. The CDR3 totals 15 residues. The CDR3 spells CASIGPGQTNQPQHF. In DNA form, the CDR3 reads TGTGCCAGCATTGGACCGGGACAGACAAATCAGCCCCAGCATTTT.

This chain joins TRBV14 and TRBJ2-1; 10 positions agree with TRBD1. Unmatched junction bases numbered 16, after V lost 4 bases and J lost 7 bases. CDR1 is SGHDN, CDR2 FVKESK, per germline. There are 18 residues in the CDR3. In DNA form, the CDR3 reads TGTGCCAGCAGCCGTACCTTTTCGGGACAGGGGATCCTAAATGAGCAGTTCTTC. Translated, it gives CASSRTFSGQGILNEQFF. Variable domain in full (rest from reference TRBV14 and TRBJ2-1): EAGVTQFPSHSVIEKGQTVTLRCDPISGHDNLYWYRRVMGKEIKFLLHFVKESKQDESGMPNNRFLAERTGGTYSTLKVQPAELEDSGVYFCASSRTFSGQGILNEQFFGPGTRLTVL.

The chain combines TRBV30 with TRBJ1-2; TRBD1 matches 7 bases. Germline V lookup: CDR1 GTSNPN, CDR2 SVGIG (reference sequence). Trimming at V came to 5 bases and at J to 7 bases, leaving 16 bases not matched to a gene. The CDR3 is made up of 15 amino acids. The CDR3 sequence: CAWGGGRVPGGGYTF. DNA for the CDR3: TGTGCCTGGGGAGGAGGGCGGGTCCCAGGGGGTGGCTACACCTTC.

V is TRBV7-2 and J is TRBJ1-5; D gene ambiguous. V dropped 2 bases and J dropped 0 bases, with 8 bases sitting between them. In germline, CDR1 is SGHTA, CDR2 FQGNSA. The CDR3 runs 15 residues. CDR3 region: CASSLTWVSNQPQHF. CDR3 sequence (DNA): TGTGCCAGCAGCTTAACTTGGGTTAGCAATCAGCCCCAGCATTTT.

This clone was seen only once. The CDR3 DNA reads as TGCGCCAGCAGCCCCGGGACTAGCGGGATAGAGACCCAGTACTTC. This encodes CASSPGTSGIETQYF. J is TRBJ2-5 and V is TRBV5-1; 13 bases map to TRBD2. V lost 4 bases and J lost 4; bases outside the gene matches: 4. CDR3 length equals 15 residues. Germline assignment: CDR1 SGHRS and CDR2 YFSETQ.

The rearrangement links TRBV6-1 to TRBJ2-6; D remains ambiguous. Germline lookup yields CDR1 MNHNS and CDR2 SASEGT. The CDR3 runs 15 residues. Trimming removed 1 base at V and 4 bases at J, with 8 bases between. The CDR3 sequence: CASSEVQTGANVLTF. The CDR3 DNA sequence: TGTGCCAGCAGTGAAGTACAGACCGGGGCCAACGTCCTGACTTTC.

The chain joins TRBV12-1 to TRBJ2-1; no DNA check was done on the table's D call, TRBD2. TRBV12-1 is a known pseudogene. CDR3 size: 12 residues. For the CDR3, the DNA is TGTGCCAGCAAAAAGGGGGGGAATGAGCAGTTCTTC. Its translation: CASKKGGNEQFF.

The chain links TRBV10-1 to TRBJ2-5; 8 bases line up with TRBD1. The germline CDR1 and CDR2 sequences are WNHNN and SYGVQD (reference sequence). The CDR3 runs 16 residues. The junction had 10 bases not matched to a gene; V was cut back by 3 bases and J by 4 bases. Written as DNA, the CDR3 is TGCGCCAGCAGTGAAGGCGGGACAGGACCTTCAGAGACCCAGTACTTC. This codes for CASSEGGTGPSETQYF.